These 19 T cell receptor beta chains originate from one sample sequenced in a study of blood T cell repertoires in COVID-19. Clones were sequenced by immunoSEQ multiplex PCR, and TCRdb holds only the in-frame ones, with some missing. Among around 73,000 clones listed, approximately 77% were seen once. The source material was peripheral blood. The receptor source for this set is a man in his sixties or seventies with COVID-19, enrolled during active disease.

V usage is TRBV6-2 or TRBV6-3 and J usage is TRBJ2-2; the D is unclear. Trimming stripped 5 bases from V and 5 bases from J, with 3 bases between. This CDR3 has 11 residues. Germline values: CDR1 MNHEY, CDR2 SVGEGT. Here the CDR3 reads CASSQTGELFF. The CDR3 region has the DNA TGTGCCAGCAGTCAGACCGGGGAGCTGTTTTTT.

The chain employs TRBV6-2 or TRBV6-3 and TRBJ2-1; TRBD1 is a possible D gene (6 bases). Between the trimmed V and J ends, which lost 2 bases and 7 bases, there was a span of 21 bases. This CDR3 region has 17 residues. The germline V gene has CDR1 MNHEY and CDR2 SVGEGT. CDR3 amino acids: CASSYRGPGQRGNEQFF. The CDR3 DNA sequence: TGTGCCAGCAGTTACAGGGGACCGGGACAAAGGGGGAATGAGCAGTTCTTC.

In its sample, this clone was seen a few times. V gene TRBV4-3 combines with J gene TRBJ1-2; 8 bases are shared with TRBD1. V dropped 0 bases and J dropped 7; count of bases not matched to a gene: 16. This CDR3 is 18 amino acids long. CDR1 and CDR2 (germline): LGHNA, YSLEER. Here the CDR3 reads CASSQDLVSQGAWFGYTF. CDR3 coding DNA: TGCGCCAGCAGCCAAGATTTGGTTTCGCAGGGGGCTTGGTTTGGCTACACCTTC.

The chain has TRBV21-1 and TRBJ1-5; the D segment call TRBD1 is taken from the table without a DNA check. TRBV21-1 is recorded as a pseudogene. The CDR3 sequence is 16 residues long. In DNA form, the CDR3 reads TGTGCCAGCAGCAAAGCAGCCAGGGGGCTGCATCAGCCCCAGCATTTT. Residues: CASSKAARGLHQPQHF.

This clone was recorded once. The CDR3 reads CASRKRETEVGEQFF. The CDR3 bases are TGTGCCAGCAGGAAGCGGGAGACTGAGGTGGGTGAGCAGTTCTTC. The chain has TRBV27 and TRBJ2-1; 8 bases match TRBD2. V dropped 6 bases and J dropped 9; count of bases not matched to a gene: 13. The CDR3 loop spans 15 amino acids. Germline CDR1 is MNHEY and CDR2 is SMNVEV (reference sequence).

The rearrangement links TRBV28 to TRBJ2-2; 10 nucleotides match TRBD2. V gave up 6 bases and J gave up 4 bases; unmatched junction bases: 5. From germline, CDR1 is MDHEN and CDR2 SYDVKM. CDR3 length: 15 amino acids. CDR3 bases: TGTGCCAGCAGCGCGGGACTAGCGAGCACCGGGGAGCTGTTTTTT. Residues: CASSAGLASTGELFF.

This clone was recorded only once. The gene calls are TRBV2 and TRBJ2-7; 11 nucleotides align to TRBD1. This CDR3 has 13 residues. Germline-derived CDR1 and CDR2 are SNHLY and FYNNEI. V lost 7 bases, J lost 6 bases, and 5 bases stayed unmatched. The CDR3 sequence: CASMGTGGGEQYF. CDR3 coding DNA: TGTGCCAGCATGGGGACAGGGGGAGGCGAGCAGTACTTC. The whole variable domain, remainder taken from reference TRBV2 and TRBJ2-7, is EPEVTQTPSHQVTQMGQEVILRCVPISNHLYFYWYRQILGQKVEFLVSFYNNEISEKSEIFDDQFSVERPDGSNFTLKIRSTKLEDSAMYFCASMGTGGGEQYFGPGTRLTVT.

The CDR3 DNA reads TGTGCCAGCAGTTATCGAGGGAACACTGAAGCTTTCTTT. This sequence encodes CASSYRGNTEAFF. The V call is TRBV6-5, the J call TRBJ1-1; no clear D gene. From germline, CDR1 is MNHEY and CDR2 SVGAGI. The CDR3 extends over 13 amino acids. V was cut by 3 bases and J by 1 base, with 6 bases left in between.

The chain couples TRBV4-1 to TRBJ2-7; 10 bases fit TRBD1. This CDR3 is 16 amino acids long. The J segment lost 5 bases and the V segment lost 1 base, leaving 8 bases of the junction unmatched. Germline lookup yields CDR1 MGHRA and CDR2 YSYEKL. The CDR3 loop is CASSQGRRDRGDEQYF. The DNA of the CDR3 is TGCGCCAGCAGCCAAGGGCGCCGGGACAGGGGCGACGAGCAGTACTTC.

The chain joins TRBV11-2 to TRBJ2-3; D might be TRBD1 (5 bases). This CDR3 comprises 18 residues. Germline V gives CDR1 SGHAT, CDR2 FQNNGV. V lost 4 bases to trimming and J lost 1 base, with 21 bases between them. The CDR3 spells CASSSYRRGRTRTDTQYF. DNA of the CDR3: TGTGCCAGCAGCTCCTACAGGCGAGGCCGCACGCGCACAGATACGCAGTATTTT. The full variable domain, in which reference TRBV11-2 and TRBJ2-3 provide the parts outside the CDR3, is EAGVAQSPRYKIIEKRQSVAFWCNPISGHATLYWYQQILGQGPKLLIQFQNNGVVDDSQLPKDRFSAERLKGVDSTLKIQPAKLEDSAVYLCASSSYRRGRTRTDTQYFGPGTRLTVL.

This clone has just one count. This rearrangement joins TRBV20-1 to TRBJ2-3, with D unclear. The length of the CDR3 is 9 residues. Trimming took off 5 bases at V and 6 bases at J, with 3 bases between the two ends. In germline, CDR1 is DFQATT, CDR2 SNEGSKA (reference sequence). The CDR3: CSAPDTQYF. The CDR3 coding sequence is TGCAGTGCTCCGGATACGCAGTATTTT.

The chain employs TRBV5-4 and TRBJ2-1, with a weak D call TRBD1 (6 bases). CDR3 size: 14 residues. Germline V lookup: CDR1 SGHNT, CDR2 YYREEE (reference sequence). Trimming removed 2 bases from V and 3 bases from J, with 9 bases in between. In DNA form, the CDR3 reads TGTGCCAGCAGCTTTTCAGGGGTCTACAATGAGCAGTTCTTC. It encodes CASSFSGVYNEQFF.

The V and J genes are TRBV4-2 and TRBJ1-1; unclear D gene. Germline CDR1 and CDR2: LGHNA and YNFKEQ. The ends were cut back, 1 base at V and 0 bases at J, with 9 bases in the middle. The CDR3 loop spans 15 amino acids. The CDR3 loop is CASSQVAELNTEAFF. CDR3 coding DNA: TGTGCCAGCAGCCAAGTCGCCGAGTTGAACACTGAAGCTTTCTTT.

The rearrangement uses TRBV7-6 and TRBJ1-5, with D possibly matching TRBD1 (5 bases). The germline CDR1 and CDR2 sequences are SGHVS and FNYEAQ. This CDR3 contains 16 residues. Deletions cut 1 base from V and 2 bases from J, with 12 bases between. The CDR3 DNA is TGTGCCAGCAGCTTAGACGCAGGGCTAGGCAATCAGCCCCAGCATTTT. It encodes CASSLDAGLGNQPQHF.

The chain employs TRBV28 and TRBJ2-5; 13 bases align to TRBD2. The ends lost 5 bases at V and 3 bases at J; junction bases unmatched: 3. Germline assignment: CDR1 MDHEN and CDR2 SYDVKM. The CDR3 is made up of 15 amino acids. For the CDR3, the DNA is TGTGCCAGCAGTGTCGGACTAGCGGGAGAAGAGACCCAGTACTTC. The encoded protein is CASSVGLAGEETQYF. The full variable domain, in which reference TRBV28 and TRBJ2-5 provide the parts outside the CDR3, is DVKVTQSSRYLVKRTGEKVFLECVQDMDHENMFWYRQDPGLGLRLIYFSYDVKMKEKGDIPEGYSVSREKKERFSLILESASTNQTSMYLCASSVGLAGEETQYFGPGTRLLVL.

This chain joins TRBV29-1 and TRBJ2-4; a possible D gene is TRBD1 (6 bases). Between the trimmed V and J ends, which lost 4 bases and 2 bases, there was a span of 9 bases. Germline V lookup: CDR1 SQVTM, CDR2 ANQGSEA. The CDR3 extends over 13 amino acids. The CDR3 bases are TGCAGCGTTGGGGGGCGATCCAAAAACATTCAGTACTTC. Translation: CSVGGRSKNIQYF. Full variable domain (remainder filled in from reference TRBV29-1 and TRBJ2-4): SAVISQKPSRDICQRGTSLTIQCQVDSQVTMMFWYRQQPGQSLTLIATANQGSEATYESGFVIDKFPISRPNLTFSTLTVSNMSPEDSSIYLCSVGGRSKNIQYFGAGTRLSVL.

This clone turned up a few times. The V gene is TRBV7-3, the J gene TRBJ2-7; D is possibly TRBD1 (6 bases). Per germline, CDR1 SGHTA and CDR2 FQGTGA. The CDR3 has 13 residues. The V and J ends lost 5 bases and 1 base respectively, with 9 bases between them. Written as DNA, the CDR3 is TGTGCCAGCAGCGAGGGACATTCCTACGAGCAGTACTTC. Translation gives CASSEGHSYEQYF.

CDR3 nucleotides: TGTGCCAGCAGACTCGGGACAGCGAACACTGAAGCTTTCTTT. It codes for CASRLGTANTEAFF. The J gene is TRBJ1-1, the V gene TRBV6-5; 7 bases are a match to TRBD1. The CDR3 length is 14 residues. The V gene's germline CDR1 is MNHEY and CDR2 SVGAGI. Trimming at V came to 6 bases and at J to 1 base, leaving 5 bases not matched to a gene.

The chain employs TRBV18 and TRBJ2-1; TRBD2 aligns across 14 bases. CDR1 is KGHSH and CDR2 is LQKENI in the germline V gene. The CDR3 covers 18 residues. V trimming: 1 base; J trimming: 6 bases; junction bases outside the gene matches: 8. The CDR3 is CASSPLGTGLAGGNEQFF. The CDR3 DNA reads as TGTGCCAGCTCACCACTGGGTACCGGACTAGCGGGAGGCAATGAGCAGTTCTTC.